Shown below are 2 T cell receptor beta chains from a single sample sequenced in a study of long-term antiretroviral therapy in people with HIV. The authors ran the immunoSEQ assay, v3.0, at survey level. Assay: immunoSEQ multiplex PCR; the TCRdb copy retains only in-frame clones and omits some. The data contain 15,000 to 20,000 clones, approximately 79% of them singletons. The sequences come from unsorted PBMCs, collected 0.1 years after starting antiretroviral therapy. The receptors here all came from a man between 18 and 35 years old with HIV.

The chain has TRBV7-2 and TRBJ2-1; D remains ambiguous. CDR1 SGHTA and CDR2 FQGNSA come from the germline V gene. The CDR3 has 13 residues. Trimming cost V 2 bases and J 6 bases, with 8 bases left between them. The CDR3 bases are TGTGCCAGCAGCTTATCCGTGGCCAATGAGCAGTTCTTC. Its translation is CASSLSVANEQFF.

The J gene is TRBJ2-7, the V gene TRBV27; D is uncertain. The CDR3 runs to 12 residues. Trimming stripped 6 bases from V and 4 bases from J, with 10 bases between. Looked up from germline, CDR1 is MNHEY and CDR2 is SMNVEV (reference sequence). The CDR3 loop is CASRSPGYEQYF. CDR3 DNA: TGTGCCAGCAGATCACCAGGATACGAGCAGTACTTC.